This TCR beta chain was found in a study of cytomegalovirus exposure and HLA in healthy donors. Study results and caveats: Another analysis was done later, and it associated fewer than 20,000 TCR beta sequences with HLA alleles at 0.05 false discovery rate.

V shed 4 bases and J shed 2 bases, with 12 bases lying between them. Germline lookup yields CDR1 SGHTA and CDR2 FQGNSA. The length of the CDR3 is 14 residues. The primer mix had 60 Vbeta and 13 Jbeta primers. The method was immunoSEQ multiplex PCR; TCRdb's version includes in-frame clones alone and lacks a portion of them. This sample contains 130,000 or so clones. As to this clone: The antigen is undetermined.

J is TRBJ2-7 and V is TRBV7-2; tentative D call: TRBD2 (6 bases). Sequencing input: PBMCs. This TCR was recovered from a woman aged 60-70 years in good health and CMV-seronegative. The CDR3: CASSSTGGTYEQYF. The CDR3 DNA is TGTGCCAGCAGCTCAACCGGGGGAACCTACGAGCAGTACTTC.